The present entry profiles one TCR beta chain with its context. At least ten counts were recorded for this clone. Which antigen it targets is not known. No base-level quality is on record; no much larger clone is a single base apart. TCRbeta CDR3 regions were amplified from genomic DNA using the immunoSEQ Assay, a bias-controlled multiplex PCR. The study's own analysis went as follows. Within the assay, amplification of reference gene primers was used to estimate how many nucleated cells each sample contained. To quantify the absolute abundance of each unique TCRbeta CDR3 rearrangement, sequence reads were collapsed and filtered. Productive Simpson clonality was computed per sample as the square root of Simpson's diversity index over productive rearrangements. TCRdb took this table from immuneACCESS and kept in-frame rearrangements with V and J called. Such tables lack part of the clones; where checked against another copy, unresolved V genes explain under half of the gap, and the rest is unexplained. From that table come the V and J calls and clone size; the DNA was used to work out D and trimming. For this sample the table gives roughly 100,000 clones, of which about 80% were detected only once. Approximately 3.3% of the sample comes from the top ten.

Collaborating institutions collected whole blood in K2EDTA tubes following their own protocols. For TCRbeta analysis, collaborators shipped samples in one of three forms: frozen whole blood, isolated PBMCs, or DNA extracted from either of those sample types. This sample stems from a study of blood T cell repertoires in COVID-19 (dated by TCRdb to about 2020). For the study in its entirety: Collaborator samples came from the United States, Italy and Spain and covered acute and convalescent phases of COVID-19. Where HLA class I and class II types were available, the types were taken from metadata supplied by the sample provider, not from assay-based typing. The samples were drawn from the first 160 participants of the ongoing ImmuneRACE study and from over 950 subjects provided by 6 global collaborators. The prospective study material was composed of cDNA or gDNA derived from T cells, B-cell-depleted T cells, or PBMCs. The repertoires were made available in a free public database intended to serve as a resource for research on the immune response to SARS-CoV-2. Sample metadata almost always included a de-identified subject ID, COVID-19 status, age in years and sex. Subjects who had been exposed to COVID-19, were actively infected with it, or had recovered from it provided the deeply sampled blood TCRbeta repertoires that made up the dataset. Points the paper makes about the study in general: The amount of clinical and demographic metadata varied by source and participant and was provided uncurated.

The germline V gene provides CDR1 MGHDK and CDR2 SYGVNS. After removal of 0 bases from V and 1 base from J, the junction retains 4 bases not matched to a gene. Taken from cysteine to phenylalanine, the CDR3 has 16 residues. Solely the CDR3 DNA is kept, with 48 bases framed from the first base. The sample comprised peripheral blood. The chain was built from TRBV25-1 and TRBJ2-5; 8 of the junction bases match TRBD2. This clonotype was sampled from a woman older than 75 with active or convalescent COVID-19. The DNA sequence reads TGTGCCAGCAGTGAATATGCGGGGGGTACCCAAGAGACCCAGTACTTC. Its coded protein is CASSEYAGGTQETQYF.